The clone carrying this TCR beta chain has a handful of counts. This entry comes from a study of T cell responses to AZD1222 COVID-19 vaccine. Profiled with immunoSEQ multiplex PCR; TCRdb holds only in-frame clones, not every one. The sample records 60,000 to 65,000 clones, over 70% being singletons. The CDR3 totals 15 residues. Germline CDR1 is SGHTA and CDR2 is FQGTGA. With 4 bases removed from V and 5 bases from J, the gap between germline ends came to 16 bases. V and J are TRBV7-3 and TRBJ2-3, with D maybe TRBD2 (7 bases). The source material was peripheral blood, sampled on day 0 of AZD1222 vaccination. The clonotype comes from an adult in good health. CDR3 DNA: TGTGCCAGCAGCTCAGGGGCGGGGGAGGTAGATACGCAGTATTTT. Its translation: CASSSGAGEVDTQYF.